The rows below give T cell receptor beta chains drawn from one sample of a study of T cells in Graves' hyperthyroidism and ophthalmopathy. Each CDR3 protein is one row after TCRdb ran MiXCR on the multiplex PCR reads. The sample records 450,000 to 700,000 distinct CDR3 sequences, roughly 50% being singletons. Sequences were obtained from peripheral blood or thyroid tissue (not recorded which). These receptors were taken from an adult woman with Graves' disease, either hyperthyroidism or ophthalmopathy (not recorded which). The CDR3 runs from the conserved cysteine through the conserved F or W. Fields, in order: J gene, V gene, clone size, D gene, CDR3 DNA, CDR3 protein. D genes are given only for firm matches. Part of the rows lack a size; the others show once, few, many or a class for expanded clones.

TRBJ1-1 | TRBV7-9 | many | - | TGTGCCAGCAGCCCTCTAAGGCGGGCGAACACTGAAGCTTTCTTT | CASSPLRRANTEAFF
TRBJ1-5 | TRBV5-1 | - | - | TGCGCCAGCAGCATGGTAGGTGGAGGGGGACAGCCCCAGCATTTT | CASSMVGGGGQPQHF
TRBJ2-6 | TRBV7-2 | - | - | TGTGCCAGCAGCAAGAACTCGATCTCTGGGGCCAACGTCCTGACTTTC | CASSKNSISGANVLTF
TRBJ1-2 | TRBV28 | few | - | TGTGCTTCCACCGGGGGCGATAGATATGGCTACACCTTC | CASTGGDRYGYTF
TRBJ2-5 | TRBV19 | - | TRBD2 | TGTGCTAGCTCTAGCGGGACGTTCAAAGAGACCCAGTACTTC | CASSSGTFKETQYF
TRBJ2-7 | TRBV7-3 | many | TRBD1 | TGTGCCAGCAGCGATCATAGACAGGGAGTAGGGTACGAGCAGTACTTC | CASSDHRQGVGYEQYF
TRBJ1-3 | TRBV20-1 | many | TRBD1 | TGCAGTGCTAGAAGGCCGGGACAGGGAAACACCATATATTTT | CSARRPGQGNTIYF
TRBJ1-5 | TRBV10-3 | few | - | TGTGCCATCAGTCAGGGAGGGGGAAATCAGCCCCAGCATTTT | CAISQGGGNQPQHF
TRBJ1-1 | TRBV29-1 | - | TRBD1 | TGCAGCGTTTGTCTGGCAGGGGGCACTGAAGCTTTCTTT | CSVCLAGGTEAFF
TRBJ1-2 | TRBV20-1 | - | TRBD1 | TGCAGTGCTAGCGCCGGGACAGAACCCGTCTATGGCTACACCTTC | CSASAGTEPVYGYTF
TRBJ2-6 | TRBV19 | - | - | TGTGACATCTGTCCCTATTCTGGGGCCAACGTCCTGACTTTC | CDICPYSGANVLTF
TRBJ1-1 | TRBV30 | many | - | TGTGCCTGGAGTCCGAGACACCCAAAACCATCGGCTTTCTTT | CAWSPRHPKPSAFF
TRBJ2-5 | TRBV24-1 | - | - | TGTGCCACCAGCGTTGTGGCAGGGTTTGGGGAGGAGACCCAGTACTTC | CATSVVAGFGEETQYF
TRBJ2-5 | TRBV7-2 | - | - | TGTGCCAGCAGCTTGGACGGCGAGCGTCAAGAGACCCAGTACTTC | CASSLDGERQETQYF
TRBJ1-2 | TRBV13 | - | - | TGTGCCAGTTACTCGGGTGTAGGCAAAGGAGATGGCTACACCTTC | CASYSGVGKGDGYTF
TRBJ2-2 | TRBV7-9 | many | - | TGTGCCAGCAGCTTAGCCGAGACCGGCACCGGGGAGCTGTTTTTT | CASSLAETGTGELFF
TRBJ1-2 | TRBV19 | many | TRBD1 | TGTGCCAGTAGGCTCTCTGACAGGGGTGGCTATGGCTACACCTTC | CASRLSDRGGYGYTF
TRBJ1-5 | TRBV10-3 | - | - | TGTGCCATCAGTGAGAGGGGAGGGAGGGATCAGCCCCAGCATTTT | CAISERGGRDQPQHF
TRBJ2-5 | TRBV5-6 | many | TRBD1 | TGTGCCAGCAGCTTCGGGACAGGGTTTTTTGGAGCCCAGTACTTC | CASSFGTGFFGAQYF
TRBJ2-5 | TRBV10-3 | - | TRBD2 | TGTGCCATCAAGGGACTATCGACGGAGGGGATGATGGAGACCCAGTACTTC | CAIKGLSTEGMMETQYF
TRBJ2-2 | TRBV5-1 | many | - | TGCGCCAGCAGCGGCTTTTGGGGGCGCACCGGGGAGCTGTTTTTT | CASSGFWGRTGELFF
TRBJ2-7 | TRBV4-1 | many | - | TGCGCCAGCAGCCAAGATCTAGAGGCTGAGCAGTACTTC | CASSQDLEAEQYF
TRBJ1-1 | TRBV30 | few | - | TGTGCCTGGAGAGGTAGATCGGGTGTTGACACTGAAGCTTTCTTT | CAWRGRSGVDTEAFF
TRBJ1-1 | TRBV7-9 | many | TRBD1 | TGTGCCAGCAGCACAAACAGGGGACTTGAAGCTTTCTTT | CASSTNRGLEAFF
TRBJ1-3 | TRBV29-1 | many | - | TGCAGCGTGCAAAGGTCCGGGCTCTCTGGAAACACCATATATTTT | CSVQRSGLSGNTIYF
TRBJ2-7 | TRBV7-9 | once | - | TGTGCCAGCAGCTTAGTACCCGTCTATGACGAGCAGTACTTC | CASSLVPVYDEQYF
TRBJ2-5 | TRBV28 | - | - | TGTGCCAGCAGTTTAAACCAGGGCTGGGATGAGACCCAGTACTTC | CASSLNQGWDETQYF
TRBJ1-3 | TRBV7-2 | many | - | TGTGCCAGCAGCGCGCCCCAGACGCGTTATGGAAACACCATATATTTT | CASSAPQTRYGNTIYF